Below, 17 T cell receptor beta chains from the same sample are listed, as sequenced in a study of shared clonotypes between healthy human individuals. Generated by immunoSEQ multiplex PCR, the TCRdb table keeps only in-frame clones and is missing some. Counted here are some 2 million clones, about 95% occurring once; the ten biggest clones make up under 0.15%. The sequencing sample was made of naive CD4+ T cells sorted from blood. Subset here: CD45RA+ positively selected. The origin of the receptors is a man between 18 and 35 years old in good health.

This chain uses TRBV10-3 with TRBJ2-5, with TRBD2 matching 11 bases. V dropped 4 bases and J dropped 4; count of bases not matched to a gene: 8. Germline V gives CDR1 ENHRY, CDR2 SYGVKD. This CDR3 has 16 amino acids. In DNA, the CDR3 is TGTGCCATCAGTGTTAGTAGCGGGAGGGCCGGAGAGACCCAGTACTTC. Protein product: CAISVSSGRAGETQYF.

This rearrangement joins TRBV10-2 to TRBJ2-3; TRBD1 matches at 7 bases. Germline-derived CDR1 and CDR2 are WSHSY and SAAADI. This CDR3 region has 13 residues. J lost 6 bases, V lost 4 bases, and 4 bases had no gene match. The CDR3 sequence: CASSVQGLDTQYF. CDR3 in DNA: TGCGCCAGCAGTGTACAGGGGTTGGATACGCAGTATTTT.

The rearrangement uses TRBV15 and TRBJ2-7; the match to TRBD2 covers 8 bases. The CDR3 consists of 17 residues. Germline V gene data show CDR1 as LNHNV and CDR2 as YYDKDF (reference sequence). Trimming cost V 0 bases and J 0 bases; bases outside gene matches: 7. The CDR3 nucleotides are TGTGCCACCAGCAGAGAACTGATTAGCGGGGCCTCCTACGAGCAGTACTTC. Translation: CATSRELISGASYEQYF.

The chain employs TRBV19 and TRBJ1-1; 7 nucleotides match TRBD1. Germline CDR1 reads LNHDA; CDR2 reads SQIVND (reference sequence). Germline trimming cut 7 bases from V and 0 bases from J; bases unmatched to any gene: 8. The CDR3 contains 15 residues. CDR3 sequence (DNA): TGTGCCAGTAAAGAACAGGGGAGCCTGAACACTGAAGCTTTCTTT. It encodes CASKEQGSLNTEAFF.

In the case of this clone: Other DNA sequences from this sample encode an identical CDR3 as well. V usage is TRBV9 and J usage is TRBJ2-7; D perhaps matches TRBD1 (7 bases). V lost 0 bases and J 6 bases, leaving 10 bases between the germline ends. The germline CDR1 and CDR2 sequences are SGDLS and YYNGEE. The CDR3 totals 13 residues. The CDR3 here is CASSVGQGGEQYF. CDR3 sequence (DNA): TGTGCCAGCAGCGTAGGGCAGGGGGGCGAGCAGTACTTC.

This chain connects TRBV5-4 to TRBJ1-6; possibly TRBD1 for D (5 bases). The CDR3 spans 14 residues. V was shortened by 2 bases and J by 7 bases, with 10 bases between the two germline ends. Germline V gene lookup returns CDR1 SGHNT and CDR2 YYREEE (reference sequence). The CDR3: CASSFGAANSPLHF. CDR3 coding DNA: TGTGCCAGCAGCTTCGGGGCCGCGAATTCACCCCTCCACTTT.

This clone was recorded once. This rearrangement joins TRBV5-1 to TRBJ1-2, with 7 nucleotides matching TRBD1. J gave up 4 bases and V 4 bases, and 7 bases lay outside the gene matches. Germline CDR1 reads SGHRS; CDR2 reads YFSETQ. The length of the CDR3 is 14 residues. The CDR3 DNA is TGCGCCAGCAGCAACAGGGGTGTTAGCTATGGCTACACCTTC. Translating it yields CASSNRGVSYGYTF.

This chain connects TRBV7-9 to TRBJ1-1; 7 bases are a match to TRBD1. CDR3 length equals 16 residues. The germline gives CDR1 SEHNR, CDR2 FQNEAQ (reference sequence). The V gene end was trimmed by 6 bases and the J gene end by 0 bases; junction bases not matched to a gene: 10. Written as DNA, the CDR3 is TGTGCCAGCAGACTCAGGGACAGTAACATGAACACTGAAGCTTTCTTT. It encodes CASRLRDSNMNTEAFF.

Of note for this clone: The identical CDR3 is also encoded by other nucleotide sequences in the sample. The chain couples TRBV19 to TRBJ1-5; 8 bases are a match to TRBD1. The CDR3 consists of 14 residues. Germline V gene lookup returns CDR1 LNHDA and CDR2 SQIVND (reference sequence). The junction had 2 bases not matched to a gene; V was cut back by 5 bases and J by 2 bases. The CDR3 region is CASSLTGGNQPQHF. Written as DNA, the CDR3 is TGTGCCAGTAGTCTGACAGGGGGCAATCAGCCCCAGCATTTT.

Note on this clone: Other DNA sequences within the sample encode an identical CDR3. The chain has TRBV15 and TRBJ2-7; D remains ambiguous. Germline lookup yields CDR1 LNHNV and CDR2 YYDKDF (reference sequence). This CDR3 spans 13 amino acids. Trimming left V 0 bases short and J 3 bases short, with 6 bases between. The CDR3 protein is CATSRDLSYEQYF. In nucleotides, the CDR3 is TGTGCCACCAGCAGAGATCTAAGCTACGAGCAGTACTTC.

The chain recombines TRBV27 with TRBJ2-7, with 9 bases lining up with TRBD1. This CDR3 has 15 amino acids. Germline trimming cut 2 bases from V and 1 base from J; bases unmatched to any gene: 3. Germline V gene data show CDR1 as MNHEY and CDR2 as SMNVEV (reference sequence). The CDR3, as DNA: TGTGCCAGCAGTTTAGAGGGACAGGGATCCTACGAGCAGTACTTC. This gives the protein CASSLEGQGSYEQYF.

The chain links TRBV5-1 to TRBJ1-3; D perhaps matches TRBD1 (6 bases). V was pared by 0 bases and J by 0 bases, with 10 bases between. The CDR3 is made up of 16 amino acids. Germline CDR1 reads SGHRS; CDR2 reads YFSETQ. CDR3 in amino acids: CASSLAGDVSGNTIYF. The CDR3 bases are TGCGCCAGCAGCTTGGCAGGGGACGTCTCTGGAAACACCATATATTTT.

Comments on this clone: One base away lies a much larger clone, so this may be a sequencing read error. Here the CDR3 DNA reads TGTGCCAGCAGTTACCCAGGTCCTGGCTGCACCTTC. The encoded protein is CASSYPGPGCTF. This sequence joins TRBV6-6 and TRBJ1-2; D not certain. Germline CDR1 is MNHNY and CDR2 is SVGAGI (reference sequence). CDR3 size: 12 residues.

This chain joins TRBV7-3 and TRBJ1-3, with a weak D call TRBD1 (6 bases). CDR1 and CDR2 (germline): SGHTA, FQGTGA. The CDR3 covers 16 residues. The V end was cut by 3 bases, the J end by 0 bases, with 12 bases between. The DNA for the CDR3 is TGTGCCAGCAGCTTGGGGGCCAGCAACTCTGGAAACACCATATATTTT. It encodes CASSLGASNSGNTIYF. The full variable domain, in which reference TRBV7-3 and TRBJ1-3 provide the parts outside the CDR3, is GAGVSQTPSNKVTEKGKYVELRCDPISGHTALYWYRQSLGQGPEFLIYFQGTGAADDSGLPNDRFFAVRPEGSVSTLKIQRTERGDSAVYLCASSLGASNSGNTIYFGEGSWLTVV.

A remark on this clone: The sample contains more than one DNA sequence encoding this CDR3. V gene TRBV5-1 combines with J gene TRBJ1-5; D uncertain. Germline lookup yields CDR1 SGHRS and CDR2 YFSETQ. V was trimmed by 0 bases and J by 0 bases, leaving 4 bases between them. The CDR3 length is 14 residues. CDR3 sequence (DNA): TGCGCCAGCAGCTTGGCCGGTAGCAATCAGCCCCAGCATTTT. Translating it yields CASSLAGSNQPQHF.

This CDR3 reads CASNAGSETQYF. CDR3 bases: TGTGCCAGCAACGCGGGTTCGGAGACCCAGTACTTC. V gene TRBV7-8 combines with J gene TRBJ2-5; D may be TRBD2 (5 bases). There are 12 residues in the CDR3. Trimming pared 7 bases from V and 5 bases from J, leaving 11 bases between. Germline lookup yields CDR1 SGHVS and CDR2 FQNEAQ.

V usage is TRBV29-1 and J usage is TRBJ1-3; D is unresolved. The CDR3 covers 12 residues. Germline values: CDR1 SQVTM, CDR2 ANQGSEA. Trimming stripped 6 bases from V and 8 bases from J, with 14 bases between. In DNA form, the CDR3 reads TGCAGCGTGGCATCAGGTCCCCACACCATATATTTT. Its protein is CSVASGPHTIYF.